The T cell receptor beta chain described here comes from a study of blood T cell repertoires in COVID-19. Study details: The United States, Italy and Spain provided the acute and convalescent COVID-19 samples. PBMCs, B-cell-depleted T cells, or T cells provided the cDNA or gDNA that made up the material.

Original methodology: Counts of nucleated cells, estimated from reference gene primer amplification, were obtained. Clones were sequenced by immunoSEQ multiplex PCR, and TCRdb holds only the in-frame ones, with some missing. From that table come the V and J calls and clone size; the DNA was used to work out D and trimming. The table shows 55,000 to 80,000 clones, with 88% occurring only once. The V gene end was trimmed by 6 bases and the J gene end by 4 bases; junction bases not matched to a gene: 1. Germline V CDR1 and CDR2: MNHEY, SVGAGI. CDR3 length: 12 amino acids. The specimen was peripheral blood. The chain has TRBV6-5 and TRBJ1-2; 8 nucleotides line up with TRBD1. The clonotype comes from a human donor in a cohort sampled during active COVID-19. CDR3 protein: CASRGTGYGYTF. Written as DNA, the CDR3 is TGTGCCAGCAGGGGGACAGGCTATGGCTACACCTTC.